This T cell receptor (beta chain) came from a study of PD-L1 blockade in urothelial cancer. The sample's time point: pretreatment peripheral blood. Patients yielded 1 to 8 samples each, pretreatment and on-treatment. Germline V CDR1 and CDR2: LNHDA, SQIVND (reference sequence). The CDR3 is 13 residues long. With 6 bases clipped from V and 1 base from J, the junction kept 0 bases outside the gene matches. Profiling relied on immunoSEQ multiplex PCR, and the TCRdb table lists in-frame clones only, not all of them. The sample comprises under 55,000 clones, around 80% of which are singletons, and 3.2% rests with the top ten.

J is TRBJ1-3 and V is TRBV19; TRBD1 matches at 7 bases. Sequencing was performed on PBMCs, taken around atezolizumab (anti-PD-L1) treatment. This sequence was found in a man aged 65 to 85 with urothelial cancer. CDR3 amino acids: CASRQGSGNTIYF. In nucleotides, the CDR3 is TGTGCCAGTAGACAGGGGTCTGGAAACACCATATATTTT.